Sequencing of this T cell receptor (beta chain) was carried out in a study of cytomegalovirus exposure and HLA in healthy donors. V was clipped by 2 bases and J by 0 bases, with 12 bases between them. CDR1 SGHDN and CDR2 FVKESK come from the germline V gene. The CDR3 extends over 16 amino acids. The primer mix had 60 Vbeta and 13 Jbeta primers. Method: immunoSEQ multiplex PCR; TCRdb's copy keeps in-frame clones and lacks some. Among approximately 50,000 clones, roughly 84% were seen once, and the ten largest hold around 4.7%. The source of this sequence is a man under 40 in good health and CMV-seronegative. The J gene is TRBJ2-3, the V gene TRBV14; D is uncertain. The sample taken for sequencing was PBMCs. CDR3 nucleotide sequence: TGTGCCAGCAGCCAACGGTCTTCCCTTAGCACAGATACGCAGTATTTT. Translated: CASSQRSSLSTDTQYF.